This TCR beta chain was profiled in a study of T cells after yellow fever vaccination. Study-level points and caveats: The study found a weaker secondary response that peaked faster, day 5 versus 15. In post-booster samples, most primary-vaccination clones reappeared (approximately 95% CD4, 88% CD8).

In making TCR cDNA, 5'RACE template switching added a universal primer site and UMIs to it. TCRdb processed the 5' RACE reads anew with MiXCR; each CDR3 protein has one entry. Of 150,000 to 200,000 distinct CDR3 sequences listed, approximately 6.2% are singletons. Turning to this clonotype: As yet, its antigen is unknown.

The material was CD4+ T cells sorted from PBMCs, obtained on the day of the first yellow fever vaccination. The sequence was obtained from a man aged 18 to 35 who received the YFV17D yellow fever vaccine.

The CDR3 coding sequence is TGTGCCAGCAGGATGAGCTTCTCCTACAATGAGCAGTTCTTC. Translating it yields CASRMSFSYNEQFF. V usage is TRBV5-5 and J usage is TRBJ2-1; D not resolved. This CDR3 region has 14 residues. Deletions cut 5 bases from V and 0 bases from J, with 9 bases between. Per germline, CDR1 SGHKS and CDR2 YYEKEE (reference sequence).